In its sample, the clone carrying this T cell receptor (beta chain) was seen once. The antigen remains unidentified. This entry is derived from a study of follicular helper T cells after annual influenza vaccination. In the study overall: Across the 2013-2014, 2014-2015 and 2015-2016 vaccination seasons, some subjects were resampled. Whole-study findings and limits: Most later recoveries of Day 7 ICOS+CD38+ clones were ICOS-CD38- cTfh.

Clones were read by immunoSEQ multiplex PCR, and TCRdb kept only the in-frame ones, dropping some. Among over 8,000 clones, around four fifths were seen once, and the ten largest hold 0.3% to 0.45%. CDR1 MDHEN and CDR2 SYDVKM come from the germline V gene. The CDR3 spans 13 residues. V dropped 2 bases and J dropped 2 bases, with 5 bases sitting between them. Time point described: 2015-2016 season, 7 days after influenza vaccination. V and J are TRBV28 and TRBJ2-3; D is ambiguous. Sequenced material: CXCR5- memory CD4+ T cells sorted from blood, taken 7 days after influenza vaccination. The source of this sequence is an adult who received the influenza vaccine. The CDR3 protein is CASSLIITDTQYF. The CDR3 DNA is TGTGCCAGCAGTTTAATTATCACAGATACGCAGTATTTT.